What follows are 10 T cell receptor beta chains derived from one specimen sequenced in a study of cytomegalovirus exposure and HLA in healthy donors. Use of 60 Vbeta and 13 Jbeta primers characterized the PCR. Method: immunoSEQ multiplex PCR; TCRdb's copy keeps in-frame clones and lacks some. The sample records some 150,000 clones, around 64% being singletons. The sequenced sample was PBMCs. These receptors came from a woman aged 25 to 39 in good health and CMV-seronegative.

This clone appeared a few times. The V and J genes are TRBV7-3 and TRBJ1-6; D not certain. The ends were cut back, 4 bases at V and 11 bases at J, with 21 bases in the middle. The CDR3 is made up of 16 amino acids. CDR1 is SGHTA and CDR2 is FQGTGA in the germline V gene. The CDR3 DNA sequence: TGTGCCAGCAGCTCGACTGTGAGGCCCCACCGGCCACCCCTCCACTTT. It translates to CASSSTVRPHRPPLHF.

The chain joins TRBV19 to TRBJ1-3, with D unclear. With 5 bases removed from V and 1 base from J, the gap between germline ends came to 6 bases. Germline CDR1 LNHDA, CDR2 SQIVND (reference sequence). The CDR3 is made up of 13 amino acids. The CDR3 sequence: CASSPGSGNTIYF. CDR3 nucleotides: TGTGCCAGTAGTCCAGGTTCTGGAAACACCATATATTTT.

The chain joins TRBV9 to TRBJ1-2; D may be TRBD1 (6 bases). V was cut by 3 bases and J by 4 bases, with 10 bases left in between. The CDR3 contains 13 residues. Germline CDR1 and CDR2: SGDLS and YYNGEE. CDR3 DNA: TGTGCCAGCAGCGGATACAGGGCCTATGGCTACACCTTC. It encodes CASSGYRAYGYTF.

The J gene is TRBJ1-2, the V gene TRBV7-2, with D perhaps TRBD1 (6 bases). The V and J ends lost 4 bases and 4 bases respectively, with 13 bases between them. CDR3 length: 14 amino acids. In germline, CDR1 is SGHTA, CDR2 FQGNSA. The CDR3 here is CASSSTGSLYGYTF. The CDR3 DNA reads as TGTGCCAGCAGCTCTACAGGGAGCCTCTATGGCTACACCTTC.

The chain has TRBV5-4 and TRBJ2-1; 7 bases match TRBD1. This CDR3 contains 13 residues. V lost 4 bases to trimming and J lost 8 bases; unmatched junction nucleotides: 6. Germline assignment: CDR1 SGHNT and CDR2 YYREEE (reference sequence). CDR3 loop: CASSEQGMDEQFF. DNA of the CDR3: TGTGCCAGCAGCGAACAGGGGATGGATGAGCAGTTCTTC. The entire variable domain, with the rest obtained from reference TRBV5-4 and TRBJ2-1, is as follows: ETGVTQSPTHLIKTRGQQVTLRCSSQSGHNTVSWYQQALGQGPQFIFQYYREEENGRGNFPPRFSGLQFPNYSSELNVNALELDDSALYLCASSEQGMDEQFFGPGTRLTVL.

This sequence joins TRBV11-2 and TRBJ2-1; TRBD2 agrees at 8 bases. Germline loops: CDR1 SGHAT, CDR2 FQNNGV. Trimming removed 4 bases from V and 4 bases from J; junction bases left unmatched: 6. CDR3 size: 15 residues. The DNA of the CDR3 is TGTGCCAGCAGCTCTAGGGCGGGGGGATACAATGAGCAGTTCTTC. Its translation is CASSSRAGGYNEQFF. The full variable domain, rest sourced from reference TRBV11-2 and TRBJ2-1, is EAGVAQSPRYKIIEKRQSVAFWCNPISGHATLYWYQQILGQGPKLLIQFQNNGVVDDSQLPKDRFSAERLKGVDSTLKIQPAKLEDSAVYLCASSSRAGGYNEQFFGPGTRLTVL.

The rearrangement links TRBV5-5 to TRBJ2-1, with D perhaps matching TRBD1 (6 bases). Germline-derived CDR1 and CDR2 are SGHKS and YYEKEE (reference sequence). The CDR3 is made up of 13 amino acids. The V and J ends lost 3 bases and 9 bases respectively, with 13 bases between them. The CDR3 is CASSWGGGVEQFF. The CDR3 nucleotides read TGTGCCAGCAGCTGGGGTGGGGGCGTTGAGCAGTTCTTC.

The chain employs TRBV15 and TRBJ1-4; 7 bases map to TRBD1. J gave up 5 bases and V 4 bases, and 10 bases lay outside the gene matches. This CDR3 has 16 amino acids. Germline-derived CDR1 and CDR2 are LNHNV and YYDKDF (reference sequence). In DNA form, the CDR3 reads TGTGCCACCAGCACCCACCGACAGGGCGAAAATGAAAAACTGTTTTTT. As protein: CATSTHRQGENEKLFF.

This clone was counted only a few times. The chain carries TRBV28 and TRBJ2-7, with TRBD2 identical over 9 bases. CDR3 length: 13 amino acids. Per germline, CDR1 MDHEN and CDR2 SYDVKM. CDR3 DNA sequence: TGTGCAACAGCGGGAGGTCTAGTCTACGAGCAGTACTTC. The encoded protein is CATAGGLVYEQYF.

V is TRBV5-4 and J is TRBJ2-7; 15 bases are a match to TRBD2. The CDR3 is 16 amino acids. The junction had 3 bases not matched to a gene; V was cut back by 5 bases and J by 0 bases. Germline V gene data show CDR1 as SGHNT and CDR2 as YYREEE (reference sequence). The CDR3 bases are TGTGCCAGCAGTCGGACTAGCGGGGGGGGCTCCTACGAGCAGTACTTC. This encodes CASSRTSGGGSYEQYF.